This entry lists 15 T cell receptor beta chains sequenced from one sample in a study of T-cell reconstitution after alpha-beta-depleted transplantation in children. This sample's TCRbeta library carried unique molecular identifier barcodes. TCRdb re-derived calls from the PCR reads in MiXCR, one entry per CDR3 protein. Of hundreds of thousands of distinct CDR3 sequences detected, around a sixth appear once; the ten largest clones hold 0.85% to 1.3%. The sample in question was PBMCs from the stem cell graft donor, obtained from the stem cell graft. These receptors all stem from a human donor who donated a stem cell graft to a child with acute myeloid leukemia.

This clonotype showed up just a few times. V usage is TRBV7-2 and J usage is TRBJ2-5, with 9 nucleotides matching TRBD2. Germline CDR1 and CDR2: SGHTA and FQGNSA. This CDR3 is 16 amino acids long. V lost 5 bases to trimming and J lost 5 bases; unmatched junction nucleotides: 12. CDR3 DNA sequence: TGTGCCAGCAGCCCCACGGGTAGCGGGGGTTGGGAGACCCAGTACTTC. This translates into CASSPTGSGGWETQYF. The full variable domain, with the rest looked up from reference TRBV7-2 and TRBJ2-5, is GAGVSQSPSNKVTEKGKDVELRCDPISGHTALYWYRQSLGQGLEFLIYFQGNSAPDKSGLPSDRFSAERTGGSVSTLTIQRTQQEDSAVYLCASSPTGSGGWETQYFGPGTRLLVL.

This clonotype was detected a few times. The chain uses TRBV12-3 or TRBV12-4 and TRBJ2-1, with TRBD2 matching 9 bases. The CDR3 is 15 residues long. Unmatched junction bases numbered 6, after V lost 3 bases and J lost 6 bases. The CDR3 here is CASSFEGGGANEQFF. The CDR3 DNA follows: TGTGCCAGCAGTTTTGAAGGCGGGGGGGCCAATGAGCAGTTCTTC.

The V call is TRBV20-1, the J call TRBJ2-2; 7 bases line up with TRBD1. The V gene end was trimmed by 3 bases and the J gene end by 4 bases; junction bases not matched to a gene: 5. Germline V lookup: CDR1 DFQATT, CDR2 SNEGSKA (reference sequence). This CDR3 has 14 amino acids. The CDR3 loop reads CSARNRGSTGELFF. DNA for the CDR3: TGCAGTGCTAGGAACAGGGGAAGCACCGGGGAGCTGTTTTTT.

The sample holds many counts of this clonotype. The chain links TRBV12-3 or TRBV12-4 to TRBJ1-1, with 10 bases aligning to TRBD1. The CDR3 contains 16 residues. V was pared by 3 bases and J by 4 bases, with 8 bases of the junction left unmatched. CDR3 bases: TGTGCCAGCAGTTTCCGACAGGGGGCTCGTGGCACTGAAGCTTTCTTT. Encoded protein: CASSFRQGARGTEAFF.

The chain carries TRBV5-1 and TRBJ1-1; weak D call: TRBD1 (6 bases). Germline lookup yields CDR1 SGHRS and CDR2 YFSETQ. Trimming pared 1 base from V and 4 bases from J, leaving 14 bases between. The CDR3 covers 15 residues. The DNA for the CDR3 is TGCGCCAGCAGCTTGCTGGGGGGCGGGAGCACTGAAGCTTTCTTT. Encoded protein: CASSLLGGGSTEAFF.

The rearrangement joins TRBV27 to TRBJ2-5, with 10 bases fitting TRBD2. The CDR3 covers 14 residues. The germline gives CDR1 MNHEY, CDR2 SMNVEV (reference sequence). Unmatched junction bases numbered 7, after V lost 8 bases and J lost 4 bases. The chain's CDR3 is CASSSGGAAETQYF. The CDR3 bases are TGTGCCAGCTCAAGCGGGGGGGCCGCAGAGACCCAGTACTTC.

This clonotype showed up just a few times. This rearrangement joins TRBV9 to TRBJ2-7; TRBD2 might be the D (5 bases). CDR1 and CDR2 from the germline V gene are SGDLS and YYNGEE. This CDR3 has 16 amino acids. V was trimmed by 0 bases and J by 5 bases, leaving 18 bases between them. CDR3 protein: CASSVGGSLKGDEQYF. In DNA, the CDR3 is TGTGCCAGCAGCGTAGGTGGCAGTTTAAAGGGAGACGAGCAGTACTTC.

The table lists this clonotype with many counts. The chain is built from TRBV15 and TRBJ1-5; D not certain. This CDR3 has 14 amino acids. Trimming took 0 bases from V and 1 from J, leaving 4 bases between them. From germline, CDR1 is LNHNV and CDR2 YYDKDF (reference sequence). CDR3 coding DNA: TGTGCCACCAGCAGAGATACGAGCAATCAGCCCCAGCATTTT. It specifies CATSRDTSNQPQHF. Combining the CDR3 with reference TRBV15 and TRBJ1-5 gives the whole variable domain DAMVIQNPRYQVTQFGKPVTLSCSQTLNHNVMYWYQQKSSQAPKLLFHYYDKDFNNEADTPDNFQSRRPNTSFCFLDIRSPGLGDTAMYLCATSRDTSNQPQHFGDGTRLSIL.

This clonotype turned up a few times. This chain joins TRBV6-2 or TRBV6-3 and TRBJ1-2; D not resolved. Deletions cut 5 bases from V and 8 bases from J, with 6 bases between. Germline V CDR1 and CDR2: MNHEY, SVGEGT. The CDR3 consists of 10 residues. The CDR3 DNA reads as TGTGCCAGCAGTGTTGAAGGCTACACCTTC. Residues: CASSVEGYTF.

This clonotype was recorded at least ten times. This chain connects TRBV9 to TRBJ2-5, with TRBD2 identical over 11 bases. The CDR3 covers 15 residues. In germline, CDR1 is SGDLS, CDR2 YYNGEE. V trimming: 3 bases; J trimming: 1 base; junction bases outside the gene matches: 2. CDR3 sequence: CASSAGTSGQETQYF. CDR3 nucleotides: TGTGCCAGCAGCGCCGGGACTAGCGGCCAAGAGACCCAGTACTTC.

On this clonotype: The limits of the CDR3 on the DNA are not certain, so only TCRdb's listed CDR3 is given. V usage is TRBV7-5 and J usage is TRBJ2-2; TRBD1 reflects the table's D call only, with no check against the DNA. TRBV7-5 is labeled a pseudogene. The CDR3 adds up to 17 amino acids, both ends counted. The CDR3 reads CISVSEALVQGTGELFF.

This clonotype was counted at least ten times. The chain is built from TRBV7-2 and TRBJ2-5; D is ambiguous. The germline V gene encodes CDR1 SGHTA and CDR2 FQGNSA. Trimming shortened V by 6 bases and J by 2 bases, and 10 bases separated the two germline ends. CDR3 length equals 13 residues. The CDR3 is CASRFYWQETQYF. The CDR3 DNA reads TGTGCCAGCAGATTCTACTGGCAAGAGACCCAGTACTTC.

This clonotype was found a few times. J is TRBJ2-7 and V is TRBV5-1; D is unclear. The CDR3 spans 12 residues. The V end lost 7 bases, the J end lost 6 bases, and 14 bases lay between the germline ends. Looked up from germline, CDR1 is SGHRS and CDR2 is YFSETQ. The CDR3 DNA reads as TGCGCCAGCGCGACCACGGATGGCGAGCAGTACTTC. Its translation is CASATTDGEQYF.

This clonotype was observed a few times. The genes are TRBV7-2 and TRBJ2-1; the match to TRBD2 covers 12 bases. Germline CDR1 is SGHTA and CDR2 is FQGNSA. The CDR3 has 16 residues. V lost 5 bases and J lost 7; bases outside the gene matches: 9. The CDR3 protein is CASSPWASGGVNEQFF. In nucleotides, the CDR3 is TGTGCCAGCAGCCCGTGGGCTAGCGGGGGGGTGAATGAGCAGTTCTTC.

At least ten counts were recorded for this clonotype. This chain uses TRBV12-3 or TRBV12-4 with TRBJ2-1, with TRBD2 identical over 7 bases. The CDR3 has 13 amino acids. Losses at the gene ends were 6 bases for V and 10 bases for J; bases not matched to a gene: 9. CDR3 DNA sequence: TGTGCCAGCAGCCTCCAGCGGGGCGGGGAGCAGTTCTTC. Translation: CASSLQRGGEQFF.